The 18 T cell receptor beta chains below were found in one sample sequenced in a study of a mutant IDH1 vaccine in newly diagnosed glioma. Assay: immunoSEQ multiplex PCR; the TCRdb copy retains only in-frame clones and omits some. This repertoire shows some 29,000 clones, about four fifths found once; its top ten account for roughly a sixth. These receptors are not linked to any known antigen. Time point defined: week 23, last vaccination. Vaccine doses each comprised 300 ug of mutant IDH1 20-mer peptide, with topical imiquimod. This specimen was PBMCs, taken from a glioma patient whose treatment included an IDH1 peptide vaccine. The receptors shown here come from a woman aged 30 to 39 with glioma.

The chain carries TRBV4-1 and TRBJ2-4, with D maybe TRBD1 (6 bases). Trimming stripped 3 bases from V and 0 bases from J, with 9 bases between. This CDR3 has 15 amino acids. Germline V gene sequence: CDR1 MGHRA, CDR2 YSYEKL. The CDR3 protein is CASSHPTGAKNIQYF. The DNA of the CDR3 is TGCGCCAGCAGCCACCCGACAGGAGCCAAAAACATTCAGTACTTC.

The gene calls are TRBV5-4 and TRBJ1-2, with D perhaps matching TRBD1 (5 bases). CDR3 length: 13 residues. Trimming left V 2 bases short and J 6 bases short, with 11 bases between. The germline CDR1 and CDR2 sequences are SGHNT and YYREEE (reference sequence). The CDR3 region is CASSFGGRDGYTF. The CDR3 DNA reads TGTGCCAGCAGCTTCGGGGGAAGGGATGGCTACACCTTC.

The chain carries TRBV6-6 and TRBJ2-2, with D tentatively TRBD2 (5 bases). V was shortened by 6 bases and J by 3 bases, with 14 bases between the two germline ends. Germline V gene lookup returns CDR1 MNHNY and CDR2 SVGAGI (reference sequence). There are 15 residues in the CDR3. The CDR3 is CASSRTVSDTGELFF. The CDR3 DNA reads as TGTGCCAGCAGCAGGACTGTGTCGGACACCGGGGAGCTGTTTTTT.

This clone was picked up a small number of times. The chain uses TRBV9 and TRBJ2-5, with no clear D. Trimming removed 4 bases at V and 5 bases at J, with 9 bases between. The CDR3 contains 12 residues. Germline V gene lookup returns CDR1 SGDLS and CDR2 YYNGEE. The CDR3 DNA reads as TGTGCCAGCAGCTTATTAGGGGAGACCCAGTACTTC. It yields the protein CASSLLGETQYF.

The genes are TRBV7-2 and TRBJ2-7; 7 bases fit TRBD2. V lost 5 bases and J lost 2; bases outside the gene matches: 12. Germline V lookup: CDR1 SGHTA, CDR2 FQGNSA. The CDR3 is made up of 16 amino acids. CDR3 loop: CASSRPGGSGPYEQYF. The CDR3 nucleotides are TGTGCCAGCAGCCGCCCGGGAGGATCGGGACCCTACGAGCAGTACTTC.

This rearrangement joins TRBV4-2 to TRBJ2-3; 9 bases agree with TRBD2. Germline CDR1 LGHNA, CDR2 YNFKEQ. V was pared by 7 bases and J by 2 bases, with 1 base of the junction left unmatched. There are 13 residues in the CDR3. CDR3 in amino acids: CASTSGDTDTQYF. The CDR3 DNA is TGTGCCAGCACTAGCGGGGACACAGATACGCAGTATTTT.

The V and J genes are TRBV6-5 and TRBJ2-7; a possible D gene is TRBD1 (5 bases). V was clipped by 4 bases and J by 6 bases, with 7 bases between them. Germline CDR1 and CDR2: MNHEY and SVGAGI. This CDR3 has 11 amino acids. The CDR3 spells CASSSGLEQYF. CDR3 bases: TGTGCCAGCAGTTCAGGGCTCGAGCAGTACTTC.

This chain uses TRBV19 with TRBJ1-4, with TRBD1 as a possible D gene (5 bases). This CDR3 is built from 13 residues. Trimming left V 5 bases short and J 13 bases short, with 17 bases between. Germline CDR1 LNHDA, CDR2 SQIVND (reference sequence). CDR3 sequence reads: CASSPAGEGRLFF. In DNA form, the CDR3 reads TGTGCCAGTAGTCCCGCGGGGGAGGGCCGACTGTTTTTT.

The chain carries TRBV13 and TRBJ2-2; 12 bases map to TRBD1. This CDR3 is built from 20 residues. Trimming at V came to 5 bases and at J to 5 bases, leaving 18 bases not matched to a gene. Germline CDR1 reads PRHDT; CDR2 reads FYEKMQ (reference sequence). The CDR3 DNA is TGTGCCAGCAGCCCATCCAAGGGACAGGGGGCAACCAAGGGGACCGGGGAGCTGTTTTTT. Its translation: CASSPSKGQGATKGTGELFF.

This sequence joins TRBV4-3 and TRBJ2-7, with D perhaps TRBD1 (6 bases). Deletions cut 0 bases from V and 0 bases from J, with 9 bases between. This CDR3 has 15 amino acids. From germline, CDR1 is LGHNA and CDR2 YSLEER. For the CDR3, the DNA is TGCGCCAGCAGCCAAGACCAGGGGCTCTCCTACGAGCAGTACTTC. Encoded protein: CASSQDQGLSYEQYF.

This chain links TRBV6-5 with TRBJ1-1; no firm D call. Deletions cut 6 bases from V and 1 base from J, with 15 bases between. The germline CDR1 and CDR2 sequences are MNHEY and SVGAGI. The CDR3 covers 15 residues. Written as DNA, the CDR3 is TGTGCCAGCAGCCCTAGAACGCGGAAGAACACTGAAGCTTTCTTT. It yields the protein CASSPRTRKNTEAFF.

The chain recombines TRBV5-6 with TRBJ1-4; a weak D match, TRBD1 (6 bases). The CDR3 has 14 amino acids. Trimming left V 4 bases short and J 8 bases short, with 15 bases between. Germline CDR1 SGHDT, CDR2 YYEEEE. The CDR3 DNA follows: TGTGCCAGCAGCACAGGGTTAAAAGGGGAAAAACTGTTTTTT. Translating it yields CASSTGLKGEKLFF.

V usage is TRBV2 and J usage is TRBJ1-4; D gene unclear. This CDR3 has 14 residues. Germline V gene data show CDR1 as SNHLY and CDR2 as FYNNEI. Between the trimmed V and J ends, which lost 5 bases and 2 bases, there was a span of 9 bases. The chain's CDR3 is CASSPRSTNEKLFF. Here the CDR3 DNA reads TGTGCCAGCAGTCCCCGGAGTACTAATGAAAAACTGTTTTTT.

This chain links TRBV6-5 with TRBJ1-1; D unresolved. There are 12 residues in the CDR3. CDR1 and CDR2 (germline): MNHEY, SVGAGI. V shed 7 bases and J shed 1 base, with 7 bases lying between them. In DNA form, the CDR3 reads TGTGCCAGCACGGAGGAGAACACTGAAGCTTTCTTT. Protein sequence: CASTEENTEAFF.

This chain connects TRBV5-6 to TRBJ1-6, with 10 bases matching TRBD1. The ends lost 3 bases at V and 7 bases at J; junction bases unmatched: 4. The CDR3 totals 15 residues. Germline values: CDR1 SGHDT, CDR2 YYEEEE. DNA for the CDR3: TGTGCCAGCAGCTCCCGGGACAGGGGAAATTCACCCCTCCACTTT. Its protein is CASSSRDRGNSPLHF.

The chain has TRBV19 and TRBJ1-2, with a possible D match to TRBD1 (5 bases). Germline CDR1 and CDR2: LNHDA and SQIVND (reference sequence). This CDR3 is 12 amino acids long. V lost 5 bases and J lost 5, with 9 bases in between. The CDR3 sequence is CASSGRGYGYTF. The CDR3 DNA sequence: TGTGCCAGTAGTGGGAGGGGTTATGGCTACACCTTC. Full variable domain (missing parts from reference TRBV19 and TRBJ1-2): DGGITQSPKYLFRKEGQNVTLSCEQNLNHDAMYWYRQDPGQGLRLIYYSQIVNDFQKGDIAEGYSVSREKKESFPLTVTSAQKNPTAFYLCASSGRGYGYTFGSGTRLTVV.

This chain uses TRBV15 with TRBJ1-5; D remains unclear. V lost 0 bases, J lost 3 bases, and 15 bases lay in between. Germline CDR1 is LNHNV and CDR2 is YYDKDF (reference sequence). The CDR3 spans 17 residues. CDR3 amino acids: CATSRDRGGWTNQPQHF. CDR3 DNA sequence: TGTGCCACCAGCAGAGATCGGGGAGGGTGGACCAATCAGCCCCAGCATTTT.

This clone occurred once. The genes are TRBV2 and TRBJ2-7; 10 nucleotides line up with TRBD2. CDR3 size: 19 residues. CDR1 is SNHLY, CDR2 FYNNEI, per germline. V lost 5 bases, J lost 1 base, and 17 bases stayed unmatched. This chain's CDR3 is CASSTYWSGGVLVSYEQYF. In DNA form, the CDR3 reads TGTGCCAGCAGTACCTATTGGAGCGGGGGGGTCCTTGTGTCCTACGAGCAGTACTTC.